One and the same sample provided the 2 T cell receptor beta chains below, sequenced in a study of identical twins. Using its own MiXCR run on the 5' RACE reads, TCRdb lists one record per CDR3 protein. The sample carries 600,000 to 800,000 distinct CDR3 sequences, approximately 22% recorded once. These data were likewise used in another study, on T cells expressing NK-cell markers.

Sequencing input: PBMCs. The receptors were sampled from a woman aged 18-29 years in good health.

The chain couples TRBV6-1 to TRBJ2-3; either TRBD1 or TRBD2 may supply D (5 bases each). Per germline, CDR1 MNHNS and CDR2 SASEGT. Trimming cost V 3 bases and J 3 bases, with 10 bases left between them. The CDR3 totals 14 residues. In DNA, the CDR3 is TGTGCCAGCAGTGAGGGGGTCAGGACAGATACGCAGTATTTT. Translation: CASSEGVRTDTQYF.

This clonotype came up a few times. The rearrangement links TRBV20-1 to TRBJ2-7; TRBD1 or TRBD2 may be the D gene (5 bases each). Germline V gene lookup returns CDR1 DFQATT and CDR2 SNEGSKA (reference sequence). Trimming stripped 1 base from V and 6 bases from J, with 13 bases between. The CDR3 has 13 amino acids. The CDR3 DNA sequence: TGCAGTGCTAGAGGGGGGACCCCTCTCGAGCAGTACTTC. Translated: CSARGGTPLEQYF.